Given below is one T cell receptor (beta chain) in context. TCRdb's table, derived via immunoSEQ multiplex PCR, lists solely in-frame clones and lacks some. The sample includes over 150,000 clones, 94% of them seen just once. Germline V gives CDR1 SNHLY, CDR2 FYNNEI. Trimming shortened V by 7 bases and J by 0 bases, and 12 bases separated the two germline ends. The CDR3 length is 15 residues. This entry belongs to a study of blood T cell repertoires in COVID-19. The genes are TRBV2 and TRBJ1-4; tentatively, D is TRBD1 (6 bases). This clonotype was sampled from a man aged 30-40 years with COVID-19, enrolled during active disease. The sequenced sample was peripheral blood. This chain's CDR3 is CASIRQGTTNEKLFF. The CDR3 DNA is TGTGCCAGCATCAGGCAGGGGACAACTAATGAAAAACTGTTTTTT. Full variable domain (missing parts from reference TRBV2 and TRBJ1-4): EPEVTQTPSHQVTQMGQEVILRCVPISNHLYFYWYRQILGQKVEFLVSFYNNEISEKSEIFDDQFSVERPDGSNFTLKIRSTKLEDSAMYFCASIRQGTTNEKLFFGSGTQLSVL.